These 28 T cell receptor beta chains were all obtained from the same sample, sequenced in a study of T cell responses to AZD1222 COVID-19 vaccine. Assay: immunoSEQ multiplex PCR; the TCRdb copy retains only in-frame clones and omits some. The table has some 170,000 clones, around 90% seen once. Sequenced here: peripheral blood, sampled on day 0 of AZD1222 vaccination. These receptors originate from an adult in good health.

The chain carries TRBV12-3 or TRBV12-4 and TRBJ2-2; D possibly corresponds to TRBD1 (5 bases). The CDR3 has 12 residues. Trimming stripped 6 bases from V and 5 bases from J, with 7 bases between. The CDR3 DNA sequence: TGTGCCAGCAGCCAGGGTACCGGGGAGCTGTTTTTT. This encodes CASSQGTGELFF.

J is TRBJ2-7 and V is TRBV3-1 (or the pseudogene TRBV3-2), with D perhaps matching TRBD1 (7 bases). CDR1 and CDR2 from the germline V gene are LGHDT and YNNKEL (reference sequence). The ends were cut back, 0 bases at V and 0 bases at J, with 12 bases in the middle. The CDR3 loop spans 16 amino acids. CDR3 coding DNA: TGTGCCAGCAGCCAAGAGGGCAGGGGGGCCTCCTACGAGCAGTACTTC. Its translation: CASSQEGRGASYEQYF.

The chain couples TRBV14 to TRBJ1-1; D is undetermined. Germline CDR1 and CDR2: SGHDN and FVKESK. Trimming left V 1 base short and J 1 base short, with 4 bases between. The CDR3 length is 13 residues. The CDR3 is CASSQGRNTEAFF. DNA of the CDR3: TGTGCCAGCAGCCAAGGGCGGAACACTGAAGCTTTCTTT.

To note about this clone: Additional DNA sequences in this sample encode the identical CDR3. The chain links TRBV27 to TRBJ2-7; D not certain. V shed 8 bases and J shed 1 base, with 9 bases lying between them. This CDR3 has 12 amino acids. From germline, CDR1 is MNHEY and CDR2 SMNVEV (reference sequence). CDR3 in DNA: TGTGCCAGCTTCTCATCGTCCTACGAGCAGTACTTC. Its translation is CASFSSSYEQYF.

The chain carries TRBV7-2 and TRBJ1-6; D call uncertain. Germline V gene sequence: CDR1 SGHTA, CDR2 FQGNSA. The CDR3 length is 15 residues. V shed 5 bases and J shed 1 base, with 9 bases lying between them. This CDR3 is CASSVQSSYNSPLHF. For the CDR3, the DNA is TGTGCCAGCAGCGTACAGAGTTCCTATAATTCACCCCTCCACTTT.

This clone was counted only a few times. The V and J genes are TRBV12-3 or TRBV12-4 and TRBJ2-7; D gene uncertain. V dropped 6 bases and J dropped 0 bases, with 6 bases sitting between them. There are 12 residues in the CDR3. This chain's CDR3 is CASRSTSYEQYF. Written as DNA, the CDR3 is TGTGCCAGCAGATCCACCTCCTACGAGCAGTACTTC.

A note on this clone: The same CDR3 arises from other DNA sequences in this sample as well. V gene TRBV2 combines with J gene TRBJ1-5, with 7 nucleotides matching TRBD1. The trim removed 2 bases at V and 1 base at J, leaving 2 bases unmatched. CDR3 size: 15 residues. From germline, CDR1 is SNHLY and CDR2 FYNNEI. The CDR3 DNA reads TGTGCCAGCAGTGAAAGGGGGCCCAGCAATCAGCCCCAGCATTTT. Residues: CASSERGPSNQPQHF.

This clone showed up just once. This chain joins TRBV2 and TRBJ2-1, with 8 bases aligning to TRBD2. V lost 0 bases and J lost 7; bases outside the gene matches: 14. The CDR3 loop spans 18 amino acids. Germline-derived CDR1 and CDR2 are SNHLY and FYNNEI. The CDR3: CASSEAGQWAGGWNEQFF. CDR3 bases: TGTGCCAGCAGTGAAGCGGGCCAGTGGGCGGGAGGATGGAATGAGCAGTTCTTC.

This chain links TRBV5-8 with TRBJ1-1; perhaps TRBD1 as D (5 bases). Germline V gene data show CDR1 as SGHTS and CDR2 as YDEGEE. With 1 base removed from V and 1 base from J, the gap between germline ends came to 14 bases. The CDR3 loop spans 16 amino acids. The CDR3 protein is CASSLFSGMGNTEAFF. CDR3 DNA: TGTGCCAGCAGCTTGTTCTCAGGGATGGGGAACACTGAAGCTTTCTTT.

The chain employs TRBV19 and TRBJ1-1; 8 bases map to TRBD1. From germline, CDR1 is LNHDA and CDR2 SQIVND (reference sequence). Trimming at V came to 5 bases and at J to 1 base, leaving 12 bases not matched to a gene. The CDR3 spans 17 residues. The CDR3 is CASSPRATGATNTEAFF. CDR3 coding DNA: TGTGCCAGTAGTCCAAGGGCGACAGGGGCTACGAACACTGAAGCTTTCTTT.

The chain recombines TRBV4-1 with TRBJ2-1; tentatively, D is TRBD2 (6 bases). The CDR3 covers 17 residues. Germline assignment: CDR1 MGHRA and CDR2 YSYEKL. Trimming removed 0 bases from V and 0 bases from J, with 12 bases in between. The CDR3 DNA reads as TGCGCCAGCAGCCAAGATCCCCCGGGAGTCTCCTACAATGAGCAGTTCTTC. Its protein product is CASSQDPPGVSYNEQFF.

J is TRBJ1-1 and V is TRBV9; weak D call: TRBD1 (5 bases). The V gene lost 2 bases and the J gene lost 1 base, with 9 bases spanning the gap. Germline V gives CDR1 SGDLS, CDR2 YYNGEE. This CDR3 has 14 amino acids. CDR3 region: CASSVGRQNTEAFF. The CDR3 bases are TGTGCCAGCAGCGTGGGACGGCAGAACACTGAAGCTTTCTTT.

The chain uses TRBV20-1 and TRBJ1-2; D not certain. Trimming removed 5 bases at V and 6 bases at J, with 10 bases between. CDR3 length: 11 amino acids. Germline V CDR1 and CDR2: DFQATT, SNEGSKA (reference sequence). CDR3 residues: CSALTRDGYTF. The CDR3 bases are TGCAGTGCTTTGACCCGGGATGGCTACACCTTC.

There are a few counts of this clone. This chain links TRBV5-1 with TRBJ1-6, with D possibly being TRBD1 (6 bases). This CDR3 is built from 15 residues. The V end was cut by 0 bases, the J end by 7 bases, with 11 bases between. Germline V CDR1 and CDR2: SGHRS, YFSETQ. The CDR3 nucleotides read TGCGCCAGCAGCTTGGCAACAGGGCTAAATTCACCCCTCCACTTT. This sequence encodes CASSLATGLNSPLHF.

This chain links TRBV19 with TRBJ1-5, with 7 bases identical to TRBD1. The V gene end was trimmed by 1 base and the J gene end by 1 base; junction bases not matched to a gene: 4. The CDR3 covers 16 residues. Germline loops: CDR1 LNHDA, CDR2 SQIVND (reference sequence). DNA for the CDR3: TGTGCCAGTAGTATAGTGACAGGGTTGAGCAATCAGCCCCAGCATTTT. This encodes CASSIVTGLSNQPQHF.

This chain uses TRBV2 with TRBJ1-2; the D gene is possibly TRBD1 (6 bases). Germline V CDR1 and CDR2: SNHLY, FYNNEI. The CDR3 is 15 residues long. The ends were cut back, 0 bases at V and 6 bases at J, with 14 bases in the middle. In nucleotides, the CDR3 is TGTGCCAGCAGTGAAGCCGGCAGGGGTAGGCATGGCTACACCTTC. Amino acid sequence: CASSEAGRGRHGYTF.

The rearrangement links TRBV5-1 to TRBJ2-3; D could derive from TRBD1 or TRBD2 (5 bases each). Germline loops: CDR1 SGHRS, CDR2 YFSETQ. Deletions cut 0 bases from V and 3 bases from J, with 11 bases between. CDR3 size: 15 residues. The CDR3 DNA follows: TGCGCCAGCAGCTTGGGGTCTTGGGGGACAGATACGCAGTATTTT. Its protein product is CASSLGSWGTDTQYF.

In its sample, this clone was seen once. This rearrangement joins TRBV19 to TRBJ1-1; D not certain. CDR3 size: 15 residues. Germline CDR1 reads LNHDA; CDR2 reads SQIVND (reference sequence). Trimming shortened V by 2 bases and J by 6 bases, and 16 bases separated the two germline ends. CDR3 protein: CASSIFGYGSPEAFF. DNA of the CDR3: TGTGCCAGTAGTATATTTGGGTACGGTTCGCCTGAAGCTTTCTTT.

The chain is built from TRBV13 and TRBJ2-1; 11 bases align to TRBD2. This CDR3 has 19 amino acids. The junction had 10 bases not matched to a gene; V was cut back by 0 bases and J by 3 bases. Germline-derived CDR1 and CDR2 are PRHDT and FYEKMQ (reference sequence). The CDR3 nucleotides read TGTGCCAGCAGCTTAGGCCTGATAGCGGGAGGGTCCCTCTACAATGAGCAGTTCTTC. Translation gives CASSLGLIAGGSLYNEQFF.

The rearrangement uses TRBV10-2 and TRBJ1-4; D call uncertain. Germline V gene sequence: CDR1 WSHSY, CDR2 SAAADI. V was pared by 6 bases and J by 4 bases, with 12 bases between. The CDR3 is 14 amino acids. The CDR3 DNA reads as TGCGCCAGCAGCCGCCAGAGAAGTAATGAAAAACTGTTTTTT. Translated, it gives CASSRQRSNEKLFF.

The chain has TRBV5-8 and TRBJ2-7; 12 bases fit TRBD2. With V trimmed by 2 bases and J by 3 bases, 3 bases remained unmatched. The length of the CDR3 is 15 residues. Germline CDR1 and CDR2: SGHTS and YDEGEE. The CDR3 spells CASSFQLAGGYEQYF. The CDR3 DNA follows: TGTGCCAGCAGCTTTCAACTAGCGGGGGGCTACGAGCAGTACTTC.

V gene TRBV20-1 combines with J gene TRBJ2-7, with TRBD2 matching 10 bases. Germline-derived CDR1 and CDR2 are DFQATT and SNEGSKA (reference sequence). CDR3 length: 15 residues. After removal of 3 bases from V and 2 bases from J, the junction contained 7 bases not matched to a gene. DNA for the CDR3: TGCAGTGCTAGTGCAACTAGCGGGAAAACCTACGAGCAGTACTTC. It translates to CSASATSGKTYEQYF.

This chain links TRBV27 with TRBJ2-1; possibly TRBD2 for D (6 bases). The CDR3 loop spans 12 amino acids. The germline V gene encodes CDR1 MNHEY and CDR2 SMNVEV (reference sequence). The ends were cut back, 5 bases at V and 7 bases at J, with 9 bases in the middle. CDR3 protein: CASSPGSNEQFF. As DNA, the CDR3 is TGTGCCAGCAGTCCCGGGAGTAATGAGCAGTTCTTC.

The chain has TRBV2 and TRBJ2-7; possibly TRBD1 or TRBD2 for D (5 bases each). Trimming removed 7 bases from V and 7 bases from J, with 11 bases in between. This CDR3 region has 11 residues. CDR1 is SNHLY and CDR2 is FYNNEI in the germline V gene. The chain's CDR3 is CASNTGPEQYF. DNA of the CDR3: TGTGCCAGCAACACGGGGCCTGAGCAGTACTTC.

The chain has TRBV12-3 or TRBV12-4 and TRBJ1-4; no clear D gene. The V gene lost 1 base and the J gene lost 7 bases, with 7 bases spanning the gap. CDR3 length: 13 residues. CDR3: CASSLGRFEKLFF. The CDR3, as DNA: TGTGCCAGCAGTTTAGGCAGATTTGAAAAACTGTTTTTT.

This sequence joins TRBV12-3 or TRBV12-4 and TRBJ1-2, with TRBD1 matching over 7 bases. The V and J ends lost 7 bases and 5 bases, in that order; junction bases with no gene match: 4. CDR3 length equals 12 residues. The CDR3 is CASMGTAYGYTF. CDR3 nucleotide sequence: TGTGCCAGCATGGGGACAGCTTATGGCTACACCTTC.

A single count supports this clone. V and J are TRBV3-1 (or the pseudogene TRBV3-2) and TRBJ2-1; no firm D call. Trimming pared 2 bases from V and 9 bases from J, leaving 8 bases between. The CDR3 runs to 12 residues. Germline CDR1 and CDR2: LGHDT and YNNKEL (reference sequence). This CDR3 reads CASSQTRSEQFF. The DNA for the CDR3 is TGTGCCAGCAGCCAAACCCGGAGTGAGCAGTTCTTC.

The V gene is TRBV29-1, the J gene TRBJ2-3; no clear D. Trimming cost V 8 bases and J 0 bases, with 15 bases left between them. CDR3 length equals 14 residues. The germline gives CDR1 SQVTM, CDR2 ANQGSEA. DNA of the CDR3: TGCAGCACTTGGAACCACTTGAGCACAGATACGCAGTATTTT. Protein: CSTWNHLSTDTQYF.